This entry concerns a single T cell receptor (beta chain). CDR3 size: 15 residues. In germline, CDR1 is MNHEY, CDR2 SVGAGI. Trimming cost V 5 bases and J 1 base; bases outside gene matches: 5. Constant-region reverse primers amplified full-length variable regions, followed by semi-nested Nested Universal Primer A PCR. TCRdb re-derived calls from the 5' RACE reads in MiXCR, one entry per CDR3 protein. Of tens of thousands of distinct CDR3 sequences detected, around a quarter appear once; the ten largest clones hold under 3.5%. This chain joins TRBV6-5 and TRBJ2-7; 10 bases match TRBD2. This TCR derives from a female donor with breast cancer. Sequencing used tumor-infiltrating memory CD4+ T cells sorted from the breast tumor. This sample's subset: memory CD4+ T cells, CD4+CD45RO+CD25-. CDR3 sequence: CASSTTSGDSYEQYF. CDR3 in DNA: TGTGCCAGCAGTACTACTAGCGGGGATTCCTACGAGCAGTACTTC.